Listed below are T cell receptor beta chains from one sample, sequenced in a study of identical twins. TCRdb processed the 5' RACE reads anew with MiXCR; each CDR3 protein has one entry. Of 450,000 to 500,000 distinct CDR3 sequences listed, 14% are singletons. The same specimen was also included in a second study, on yellow fever vaccine responses in identical twins.

The material sequenced was CD4+ T cells sorted from blood. The receptors here all came from a woman between 18 and 30 years old in good health. CDR3s include the opening cysteine and the closing phenylalanine or tryptophan. The D gene is left open where the match is weak. Clone size is not always given. Where it is, it says once, few, many or a class for expanded clones.

j_gene	abundance	d_gene	v_gene	CDR3aa	CDR3nt
TRBJ2-3	few	-	TRBV5-1	CASSDGTGVSTDTQYF	TGCGCCAGCAGCGACGGGACTGGAGTCTCCACAGATACGCAGTATTTT
TRBJ1-1	-	-	TRBV3-1	CASSQVVGGNTEAFF	TGTGCCAGCAGCCAAGTTGTCGGAGGGAACACTGAAGCTTTCTTT
TRBJ2-7	many	TRBD1	TRBV12-3/TRBV12-4	CASSRGQGIHEQYF	TGTGCCAGCAGCCGGGGACAGGGGATCCACGAGCAGTACTTC
TRBJ2-2	few	-	TRBV4-3	CASSHLGGELFF	TGCGCCAGCAGCCACTTGGGGGGGGAGCTGTTTTTT
TRBJ2-5	-	TRBD1	TRBV12-3/TRBV12-4	CASSFRQGQETQYF	TGTGCCAGCAGCTTTAGACAGGGGCAAGAGACCCAGTACTTC
TRBJ2-3	many	-	TRBV12-3/TRBV12-4	CASSFEGASTDTQYF	TGTGCCAGCAGTTTTGAAGGGGCCAGCACAGATACGCAGTATTTT
TRBJ2-1	-	-	TRBV4-1	CASSQYDNEQFF	TGCGCCAGCAGCCAATACGACAATGAGCAGTTCTTC
TRBJ1-2	few	-	TRBV5-1	CASSLDRVDYGYTF	TGCGCCAGCAGCTTGGACAGGGTTGACTATGGCTACACCTTC
TRBJ1-6	few	-	TRBV15	CATARGANNSPLHF	TGTGCCACCGCTCGAGGGGCCAATAATTCACCCCTCCACTTT
TRBJ2-7	-	-	TRBV29-1	CSVRIGTYEQYF	TGCAGCGTACGTATAGGTACCTACGAGCAGTACTTC
TRBJ2-5	-	-	TRBV6-5	CASSYSRHAFYAETQYF	TGTGCCAGCAGTTACTCTAGACATGCGTTTTACGCGGAGACCCAGTACTTC
TRBJ2-1	-	-	TRBV27	CASSFPYPPLNEQFF	TGTGCCAGCAGTTTCCCCTACCCACCCCTGAATGAGCAGTTCTTC
TRBJ1-2	-	-	TRBV19	CASSIGQRGNYGYTF	TGTGCCAGTAGCATCGGACAGCGGGGGAACTATGGCTACACCTTC
TRBJ2-2	few	TRBD2	TRBV20-1	CSARDQTSGDVGELFF	TGCAGTGCTAGAGATCAGACTAGCGGGGATGTAGGGGAGCTGTTTTTT
TRBJ2-5	few	TRBD2	TRBV18	CASSPLRLAAQETQYF	TGTGCCAGCTCACCACTTAGACTAGCGGCTCAAGAGACCCAGTACTTC
TRBJ1-4	-	-	TRBV7-2	CASSLAGPKLFF	TGTGCCAGCAGCTTGGCAGGGCCAAAACTGTTTTTT
TRBJ2-7	few	TRBD1	TRBV20-1	CSARGDRVRHEQYF	TGCAGTGCTAGAGGAGACAGGGTACGACACGAGCAGTACTTC
TRBJ2-3	few	TRBD2	TRBV7-2	CASSLNPAGSTDTQYF	TGTGCCAGCAGCTTAAACCCAGCGGGGAGCACAGATACGCAGTATTTT
TRBJ2-1	few	TRBD2	TRBV5-1	CASLVRASGGQSSYNEQFF	TGCGCCAGTCTTGTCAGGGCTAGCGGGGGCCAGAGCTCCTACAATGAGCAGTTCTTC
TRBJ2-5	many	TRBD1	TRBV10-3	CAISAHGTDQETQYF	TGTGCCATCAGTGCCCACGGGACAGATCAAGAGACCCAGTACTTC
TRBJ1-2	-	-	TRBV12-3/TRBV12-4	CASSLLAKNYGYTF	TGTGCCAGCAGTTTATTAGCAAAGAACTATGGCTACACCTTC
TRBJ2-4	-	TRBD2	TRBV7-9	CASSSGLAVAKNIQYF	TGTGCCAGCAGCTCCGGACTAGCGGTAGCCAAAAACATTCAGTACTTC
TRBJ2-5	few	-	TRBV20-1	CRARDSRARETQYF	TGCAGAGCTAGAGATAGCAGGGCGAGGGAGACCCAGTACTTC
TRBJ2-2	few	-	TRBV6-5	CASNYPAGFGELFF	TGTGCCAGCAATTATCCAGCTGGGTTCGGGGAGCTGTTTTTT
TRBJ2-5	-	-	TRBV30	CAWSLGETQYF	TGTGCCTGGAGTCTTGGAGAGACCCAGTACTTC
TRBJ2-3	few	TRBD2	TRBV10-3	CAISEGTSGSSWRTDTQYF	TGTGCCATCAGTGAAGGGACTAGCGGGAGTAGTTGGCGCACAGATACGCAGTATTTT
TRBJ2-2	-	-	TRBV5-8	CASRYRDGGELFF	TGTGCCAGCAGATACAGGGACGGCGGGGAGCTGTTTTTT
TRBJ1-6	-	TRBD1	TRBV28	CASSYLDRDNSPLHF	TGTGCCAGCAGTTACCTGGACAGGGACAATTCACCCCTCCACTTT
TRBJ1-6	-	-	TRBV7-8	CASSLATHSGTPLHF	TGTGCCAGCAGCTTAGCCACCCACTCAGGGACGCCCCTCCACTTT
TRBJ2-5	many	-	TRBV11-2	CASSLGEKETQYF	TGTGCCAGCAGCTTAGGGGAAAAGGAGACCCAGTACTTC
TRBJ2-2	many	-	TRBV29-1	CSVSTGELFF	TGCAGCGTCTCCACCGGGGAGCTGTTTTTT
TRBJ2-5	few	TRBD2	TRBV10-3	CAISEPSRLAGDRETQYF	TGTGCCATCAGTGAGCCGTCACGACTAGCGGGAGATCGGGAGACCCAGTACTTC
TRBJ2-1	-	-	TRBV15	CATSTGGLNEQFF	TGTGCCACCAGCACCGGGGGTCTCAATGAGCAGTTCTTC
TRBJ2-7	-	-	TRBV7-8	CASSLTLVGREFEQYF	TGTGCCAGCAGCTTAACCTTGGTTGGCAGGGAGTTCGAGCAGTACTTC
TRBJ2-3	-	-	TRBV19	CATRQRASTDTQYF	TGTGCCACCCGTCAGAGGGCCAGCACAGATACGCAGTATTTT
TRBJ2-7	few	TRBD1	TRBV15	CATSSVPGQGYEQYF	TGTGCCACCAGCAGCGTCCCGGGACAGGGCTACGAGCAGTACTTC
TRBJ2-1	few	TRBD2	TRBV12-3/TRBV12-4	CASKLAASSYNEQFF	TGTGCCAGCAAGCTAGCGGCCAGCTCCTACAATGAGCAGTTCTTC
TRBJ2-5	-	-	TRBV5-5	CASSFTRQYQETQYF	TGTGCCAGCAGTTTTACTAGACAGTACCAAGAGACCCAGTACTTC
TRBJ1-1	-	TRBD1	TRBV10-3	CAIRDREGTEAFF	TGTGCCATCAGGGACAGGGAGGGCACTGAAGCTTTCTTT
TRBJ2-4	-	-	TRBV6-1	CASRSGGFNIQYF	TGTGCCAGCAGATCCGGAGGCTTTAACATTCAGTACTTC
TRBJ2-7	-	-	TRBV6-2/TRBV6-3	CASSYSGLRSYEQYF	TGTGCCAGCAGTTACTCGGGACTTAGGTCCTACGAGCAGTACTTC
TRBJ2-4	-	-	TRBV1	CTSNPSGKGLDIQYF	TGCACCAGTAATCCTAGCGGGAAGGGGTTGGACATTCAGTACTTC
TRBJ2-2	once	-	TRBV10-3	CAIKSLDAGELFF	TGTGCCATCAAGAGCTTGGACGCCGGGGAGCTGTTTTTT
TRBJ2-7	few	TRBD2	TRBV4-1	CASSQDPSGTLPTKQYF	TGCGCCAGCAGCCAAGATCCTAGCGGGACGCTACCTACGAAGCAGTACTTC
TRBJ1-2	-	-	TRBV7-3	CASWDPGGYTF	TGTGCCAGCTGGGACCCTGGAGGCTACACCTTC
TRBJ2-5	few	-	TRBV15	CATSRDGGGETQYF	TGTGCCACCAGCAGAGATGGGGGCGGAGAGACCCAGTACTTC
TRBJ2-1	-	-	TRBV7-2	CASSLGRVKFF	TGTGCCAGCAGCTTAGGCAGGGTCAAGTTCTTC
TRBJ2-3	few	-	TRBV12-3/TRBV12-4	CASSLSPEQYF	TGTGCCAGCAGTTTATCCCCTGAGCAGTATTTT
TRBJ2-5	-	TRBD2	TRBV5-1	CASSGGGQETQYF	TGCGCCAGCAGTGGGGGGGGCCAAGAGACCCAGTACTTC
TRBJ2-1	many	-	TRBV29-1	CSVPVGAYNEQFF	TGCAGCGTCCCGGTCGGGGCCTACAATGAGCAGTTCTTC
TRBJ2-7	few	TRBD1	TRBV7-9	CASSRWDRDYEQYF	TGTGCCAGCAGCCGATGGGACAGGGACTACGAGCAGTACTTC
TRBJ1-2	many	-	TRBV20-1	CSARVDSAGYGYTF	TGCAGTGCTAGAGTCGACTCTGCGGGGTATGGCTACACCTTC
TRBJ2-7	few	TRBD1	TRBV9	CASSPSDRGSEQYF	TGTGCCAGCAGCCCCAGCGACAGGGGATCCGAGCAGTACTTC